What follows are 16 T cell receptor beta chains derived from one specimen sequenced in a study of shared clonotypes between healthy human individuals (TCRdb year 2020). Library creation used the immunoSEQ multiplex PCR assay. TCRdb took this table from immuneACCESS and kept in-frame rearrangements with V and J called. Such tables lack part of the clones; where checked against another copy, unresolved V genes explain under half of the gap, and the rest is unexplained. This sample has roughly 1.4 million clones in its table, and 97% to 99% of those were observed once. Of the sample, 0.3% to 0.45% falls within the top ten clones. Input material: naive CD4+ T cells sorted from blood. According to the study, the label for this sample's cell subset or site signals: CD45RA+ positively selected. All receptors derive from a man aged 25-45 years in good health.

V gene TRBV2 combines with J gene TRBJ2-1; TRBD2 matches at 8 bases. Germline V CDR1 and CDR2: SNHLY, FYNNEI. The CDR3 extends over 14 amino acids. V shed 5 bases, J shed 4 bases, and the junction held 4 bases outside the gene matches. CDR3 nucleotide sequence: TGTGCCAGCAGTTACCAGCGGGGGTACAATGAGCAGTTCTTC. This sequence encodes CASSYQRGYNEQFF.

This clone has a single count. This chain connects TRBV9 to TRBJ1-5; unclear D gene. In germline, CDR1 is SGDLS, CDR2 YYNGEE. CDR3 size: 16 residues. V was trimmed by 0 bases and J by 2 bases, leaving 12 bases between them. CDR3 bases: TGTGCCAGCAGCGTAGGGGCTCTACCAGGCAATCAGCCCCAGCATTTT. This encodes CASSVGALPGNQPQHF.

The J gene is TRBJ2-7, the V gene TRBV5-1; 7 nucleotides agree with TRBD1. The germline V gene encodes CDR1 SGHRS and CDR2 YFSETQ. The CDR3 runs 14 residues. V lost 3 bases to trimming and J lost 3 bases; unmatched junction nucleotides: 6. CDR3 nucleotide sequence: TGCGCCAGCAGCTCTGACAGGGTAGGCTACGAGCAGTACTTC. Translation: CASSSDRVGYEQYF.

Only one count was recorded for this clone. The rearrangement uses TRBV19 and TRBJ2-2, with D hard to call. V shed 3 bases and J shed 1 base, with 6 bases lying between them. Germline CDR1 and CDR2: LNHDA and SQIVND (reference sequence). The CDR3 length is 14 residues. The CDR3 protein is CASSIKWNTGELFF. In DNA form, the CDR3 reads TGTGCCAGTAGTATCAAATGGAACACCGGGGAGCTGTTTTTT.

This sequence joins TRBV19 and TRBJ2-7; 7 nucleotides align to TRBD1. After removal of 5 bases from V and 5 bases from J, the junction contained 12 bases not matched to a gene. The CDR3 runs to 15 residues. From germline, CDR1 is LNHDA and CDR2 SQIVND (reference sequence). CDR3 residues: CASSAFRQGDHEQYF. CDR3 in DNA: TGTGCCAGTAGTGCGTTCCGGCAGGGGGACCACGAGCAGTACTTC.

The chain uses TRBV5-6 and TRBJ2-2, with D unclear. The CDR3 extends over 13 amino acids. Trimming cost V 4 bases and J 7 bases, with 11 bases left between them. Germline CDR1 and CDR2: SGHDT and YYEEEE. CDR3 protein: CASSSLDIGELFF. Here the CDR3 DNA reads TGTGCCAGCAGCAGCCTAGACATCGGGGAGCTGTTTTTT.

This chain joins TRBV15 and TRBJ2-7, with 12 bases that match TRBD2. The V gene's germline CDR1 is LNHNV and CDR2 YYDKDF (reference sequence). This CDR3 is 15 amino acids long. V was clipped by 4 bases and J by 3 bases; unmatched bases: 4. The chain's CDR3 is CATSTGLAGFYEQYF. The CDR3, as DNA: TGTGCCACCAGCACCGGACTAGCGGGATTCTACGAGCAGTACTTC.

This CDR3 is CASSLGASTDTQYF. CDR3 nucleotides: TGCGCCAGCAGCCTCGGAGCTAGCACAGATACGCAGTATTTT. This chain joins TRBV4-1 and TRBJ2-3, with D unclear. The CDR3 runs to 14 residues. The V gene's germline CDR1 is MGHRA and CDR2 YSYEKL. The V gene lost 4 bases and the J gene lost 0 bases, with 8 bases spanning the gap.

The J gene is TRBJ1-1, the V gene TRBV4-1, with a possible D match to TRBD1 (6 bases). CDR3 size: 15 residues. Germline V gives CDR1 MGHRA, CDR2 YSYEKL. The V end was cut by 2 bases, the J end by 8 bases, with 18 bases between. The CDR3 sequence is CASSQQGHLLGEAFF. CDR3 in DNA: TGCGCCAGCAGCCAACAGGGACACCTGTTGGGCGAAGCTTTCTTT.

CDR3 sequence: CASSLEGTANTEAFF. The CDR3 DNA is TGTGCCAGCAGCTTAGAGGGGACAGCGAACACTGAAGCTTTCTTT. The chain combines TRBV11-2 with TRBJ1-1; 7 bases agree with TRBD1. This CDR3 spans 15 amino acids. The V segment lost 0 bases and the J segment 1 base; nucleotides outside the gene matches: 2. Germline V gives CDR1 SGHAT, CDR2 FQNNGV.

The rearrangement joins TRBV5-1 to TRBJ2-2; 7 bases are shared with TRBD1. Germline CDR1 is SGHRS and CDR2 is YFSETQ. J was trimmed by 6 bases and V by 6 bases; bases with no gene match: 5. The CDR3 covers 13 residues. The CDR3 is CASNRGSAGELFF. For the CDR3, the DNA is TGCGCCAGCAACAGGGGTAGTGCCGGGGAGCTGTTTTTT. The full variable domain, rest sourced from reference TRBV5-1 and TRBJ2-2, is KAGVTQTPRYLIKTRGQQVTLSCSPISGHRSVSWYQQTPGQGLQFLFEYFSETQRNKGNFPGRFSGRQFSNSRSEMNVSTLELGDSALYLCASNRGSAGELFFGEGSRLTVL.

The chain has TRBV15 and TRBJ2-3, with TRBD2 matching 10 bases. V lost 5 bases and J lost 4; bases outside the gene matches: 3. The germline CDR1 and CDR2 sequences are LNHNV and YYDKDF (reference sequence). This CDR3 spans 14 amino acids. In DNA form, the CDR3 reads TGTGCCACCAGCCCTAGCGGGAGTTCAGATACGCAGTATTTT. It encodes CATSPSGSSDTQYF.

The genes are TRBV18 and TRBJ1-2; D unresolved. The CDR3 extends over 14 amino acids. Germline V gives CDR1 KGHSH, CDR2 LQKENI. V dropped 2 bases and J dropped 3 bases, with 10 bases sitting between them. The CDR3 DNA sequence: TGTGCCAGCTCACCAACGACCTACGACTATGGCTACACCTTC. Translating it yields CASSPTTYDYGYTF.

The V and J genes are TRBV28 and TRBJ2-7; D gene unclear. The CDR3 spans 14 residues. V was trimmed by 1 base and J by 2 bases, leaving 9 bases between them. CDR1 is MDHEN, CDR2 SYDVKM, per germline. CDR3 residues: CASSLFDRPYEQYF. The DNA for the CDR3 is TGTGCCAGCAGTTTATTTGACCGGCCCTACGAGCAGTACTTC.

As DNA, the CDR3 is TGTGCCAGCAGCCGGACAGCCAGAAATGAAAAACTGTTTTTT. It codes for CASSRTARNEKLFF. The V and J genes are TRBV6-6 and TRBJ1-4; D is perhaps TRBD1 (6 bases). Deletions cut 6 bases from V and 5 bases from J, with 13 bases between. This CDR3 has 14 residues. Per germline, CDR1 MNHNY and CDR2 SVGAGI (reference sequence).

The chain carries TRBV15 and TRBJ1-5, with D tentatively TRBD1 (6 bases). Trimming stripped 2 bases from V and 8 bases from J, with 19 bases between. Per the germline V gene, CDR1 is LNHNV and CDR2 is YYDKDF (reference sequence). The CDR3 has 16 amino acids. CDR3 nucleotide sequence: TGTGCCACCAGCAGAAACGTGGGACACCCAACGGAGCCCCAGCATTTT. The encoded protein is CATSRNVGHPTEPQHF.